This T cell receptor (beta chain) was recorded in a study of cytomegalovirus exposure and HLA in healthy donors. J was trimmed by 2 bases and V by 5 bases; bases with no gene match: 22. The CDR3 loop spans 20 amino acids. Germline V lookup: CDR1 SGHVS, CDR2 FNYEAQ. Study conclusions and caveats: Only CMV serostatus was available as immune exposure information.

In the case of this clone: The target antigen is unknown.

Amplification used 60 Vbeta primers and 13 Jbeta primers. Original processing notes: Roughly 11 million shared chains were among the about 80 million unique TCR beta chains that a later analysis counted. Sequencing was performed with immunoSEQ multiplex PCR; in TCRdb, only in-frame clones are kept and a portion is missing. That table gives V, J and clone size, and the DNA gave D and trimming. The repertoire holds approximately 260,000 clones, with over 90% as singletons. Healthy bone marrow donors made up the donor group. V usage is TRBV7-6 and J usage is TRBJ2-7; 9 bases match TRBD2. The source of this sequence is a girl aged 2-9 years in good health and CMV-seronegative. Sequencing used PBMCs. The CDR3 DNA reads as TGTGCCAGCAGCCCACGTGTCCCACCTCTTGCGGGAGGGGAGACCTACGAGCAGTACTTC. Amino acid sequence: CASSPRVPPLAGGETYEQYF.